Only a few counts were recorded for the clone carrying this TCR beta chain. The data originate from a study of early T cells in non-severe SARS-CoV-2 infection. Germline values: CDR1 SGHVS, CDR2 FNYEAQ. The CDR3 runs 14 residues. V lost 0 bases to trimming and J lost 7 bases, with 13 bases between them. One entry per CDR3 protein results from TCRdb running MiXCR on the 5' RACE reads. This table has 50,000 to 60,000 distinct CDR3 sequences, about 6.1% appearing once. The chain couples TRBV7-6 to TRBJ2-7; D possibly corresponds to TRBD2 (5 bases). The material was whole blood, obtained at baseline. The source of this sequence is an adult who was a healthcare worker with PCR-confirmed SARS-CoV-2 infection or an uninfected control (not recorded which). The DNA of the CDR3 is TGTGCCAGCAGCTTAGCGGGATTTTCGGGAGAGCAGTACTTC. Protein product: CASSLAGFSGEQYF.